This T cell receptor beta chain was captured in a study of human T cells and chemical hapten exposure. Whole-study context: In the roughly 23-week study, patients were dosed weekly with diphenylcyclopropenone on the scalp throughout.

Individual cDNA molecules received unique molecular identifiers in the library. TCRdb re-called the RACE reads through MiXCR, storing one row per CDR3 protein. In the table there are about 84,000 distinct CDR3 sequences, 8% to 13% of which are singletons. Time point defined: patch test 2, 6 weeks after DPC sensitization. Treatment: therapeutic diphenylcyclopropenone sensitization with weekly scalp DPC. CDR3 length: 18 residues. From germline, CDR1 is KGHSH and CDR2 LQKENI. V was pared by 4 bases and J by 0 bases, with 8 bases of the junction left unmatched. The sample in question was whole blood, obtained in connection with sensitization to the hapten diphenylcyclopropenone (DPC). The sequence came from a woman aged 50 to 65 with alopecia areata. Some clones in this sample may be carry-over from other donors' samples. This chain connects TRBV18 to TRBJ2-7; 14 nucleotides align to TRBD2. As DNA, the CDR3 is TGTGCCAGCTCACGGGGACTAGCGGGAGTCTTAATCTCCTACGAGCAGTACTTC. It encodes CASSRGLAGVLISYEQYF.